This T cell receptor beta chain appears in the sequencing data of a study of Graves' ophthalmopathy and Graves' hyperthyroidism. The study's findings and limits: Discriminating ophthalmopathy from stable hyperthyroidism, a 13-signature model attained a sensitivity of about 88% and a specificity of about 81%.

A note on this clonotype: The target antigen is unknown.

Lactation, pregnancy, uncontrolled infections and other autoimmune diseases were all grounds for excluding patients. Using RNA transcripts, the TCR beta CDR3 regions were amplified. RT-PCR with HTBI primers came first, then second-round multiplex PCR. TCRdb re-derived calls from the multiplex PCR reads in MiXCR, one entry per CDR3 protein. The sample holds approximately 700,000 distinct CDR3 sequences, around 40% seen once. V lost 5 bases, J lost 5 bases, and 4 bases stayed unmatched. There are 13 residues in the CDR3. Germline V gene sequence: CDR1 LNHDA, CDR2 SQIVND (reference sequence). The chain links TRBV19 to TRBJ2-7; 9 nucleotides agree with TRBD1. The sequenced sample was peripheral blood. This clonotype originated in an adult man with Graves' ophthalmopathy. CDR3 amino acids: CASSLRTGDEQYF. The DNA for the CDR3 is TGTGCCAGTAGTCTGCGGACAGGGGACGAGCAGTACTTC.